This T cell receptor beta chain was sequenced during a study of cytomegalovirus exposure and HLA in healthy donors. Study at large: A prior study identified just under 120 million unique TCR beta sequences from around 180 million T cells.

The V gene end was trimmed by 4 bases and the J gene end by 3 bases; junction bases not matched to a gene: 13. Germline CDR1 SGHVS, CDR2 FQNEAQ. The CDR3 is 17 residues long. The PCR employed 60 Vbeta primers together with 13 Jbeta primers. Repertoires were generated with immunoSEQ multiplex PCR, while TCRdb's copy carries only in-frame clones and drops some. Of 150,000 to 180,000 clones listed, roughly 74% are singletons. The sequenced sample was PBMCs. The chain carries TRBV7-8 and TRBJ2-7; 9 bases align to TRBD2. The clonotype comes from a man younger than 30 in good health and CMV-seronegative. CDR3 sequence: CASSWGPKRGALYEQYV. The CDR3 bases are TGTGCCAGCAGCTGGGGGCCTAAGCGGGGGGCCCTCTACGAGCAGTACGTC.